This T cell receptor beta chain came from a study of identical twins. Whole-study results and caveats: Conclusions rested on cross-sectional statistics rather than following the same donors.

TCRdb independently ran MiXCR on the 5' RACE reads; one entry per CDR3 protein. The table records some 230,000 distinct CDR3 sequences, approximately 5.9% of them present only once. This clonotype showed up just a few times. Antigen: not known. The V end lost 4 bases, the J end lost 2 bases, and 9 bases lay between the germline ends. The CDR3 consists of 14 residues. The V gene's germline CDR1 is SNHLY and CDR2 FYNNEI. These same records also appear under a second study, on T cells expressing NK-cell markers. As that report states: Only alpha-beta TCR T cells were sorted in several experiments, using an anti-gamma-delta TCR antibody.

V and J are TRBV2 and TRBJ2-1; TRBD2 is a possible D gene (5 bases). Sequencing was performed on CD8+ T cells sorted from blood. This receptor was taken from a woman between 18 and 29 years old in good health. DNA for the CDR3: TGTGCCAGCAGTGTACTAGTTACCTACAATGAGCAGTTCTTC. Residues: CASSVLVTYNEQFF.